In its sample, the clone carrying this TCR beta chain was seen once. Its cognate antigen is unknown. Profiled with immunoSEQ multiplex PCR; TCRdb holds only in-frame clones, not every one. The sample lists over 2,000,000 clones; 90% to 95% were seen once. These data come from a study of shared clonotypes between healthy human individuals. Naive-designated CD8 cells lacked CD45RO, were positively enriched for CCR7, and omitted terminally differentiated effector memory CD45RA+ cells. Study-wide points: Across a handful of donors, naive CD4 shared 5% to 6%, naive CD8 under 4%, memory CD4 2% to 2.5%, memory CD8 around 0.36%.

V was clipped by 0 bases and J by 0 bases, with 6 bases between them. This CDR3 region has 15 residues. CDR1 and CDR2 (germline): LGHNA, YNFKEQ. The receptor's source is a man between 18 and 35 years old in good health. Some clones in this sample may be carry-over from other donors' samples. Sample: naive CD8+ T cells from PBMCs. J is TRBJ2-1 and V is TRBV4-2; D unresolved. Written as DNA, the CDR3 is TGTGCCAGCAGCCAAGACCGTCGCTCCTACAATGAGCAGTTCTTC. It is translated as CASSQDRRSYNEQFF.